The 30 T cell receptor beta chains presented below share a single source sample, sequenced in a study of Ad26.COV2.S vaccination and SARS-CoV-2 variants. Assay: immunoSEQ multiplex PCR; the TCRdb copy retains only in-frame clones and omits some. The sample yields approximately 400,000 clones, approximately 85% seen once. Described treatment: around 19 received Ad26.COV2.S at low or high dose, single or two shots; about 5 received placebo; per-sample allocation not given. Sampling was performed 63 days after the first vaccine or placebo injection. The specimen was peripheral blood, collected in a trial of Ad26.COV2.S vaccine versus placebo. The receptor set was obtained from a person aged 18-60 years who received the Ad26.COV2.S COVID-19 vaccine or a placebo.

The genes are TRBV6-5 and TRBJ2-2; TRBD1 is a possible D gene (6 bases). This CDR3 contains 14 residues. Germline assignment: CDR1 MNHEY and CDR2 SVGAGI. The V and J ends lost 5 bases and 7 bases respectively, with 14 bases between them. In DNA form, the CDR3 reads TGTGCCAGCAGTCTCCAGGGGAAGGGCGGGGAGCTGTTTTTT. Translated, it gives CASSLQGKGGELFF.

As concerns this clone: This sample also contains other DNA sequences that code for the same CDR3. V usage is TRBV5-1 and J usage is TRBJ1-1; 7 bases agree with TRBD1. Germline CDR1 reads SGHRS; CDR2 reads YFSETQ. The CDR3 has 14 amino acids. The V segment lost 0 bases and the J segment 2 bases; nucleotides outside the gene matches: 1. CDR3 coding DNA: TGCGCCAGCAGCTTGGAAGGGGGCAACACTGAAGCTTTCTTT. Amino acids: CASSLEGGNTEAFF. The full variable domain, completed using reference TRBV5-1 and TRBJ1-1, is KAGVTQTPRYLIKTRGQQVTLSCSPISGHRSVSWYQQTPGQGLQFLFEYFSETQRNKGNFPGRFSGRQFSNSRSEMNVSTLELGDSALYLCASSLEGGNTEAFFGQGTRLTVV.

V gene TRBV14 combines with J gene TRBJ1-6; 10 bases fit TRBD1. This CDR3 is built from 16 residues. Germline CDR1 is SGHDN and CDR2 is FVKESK. The V gene end was trimmed by 4 bases and the J gene end by 5 bases; junction bases not matched to a gene: 5. Here the CDR3 DNA reads TGTGCCAGCAGCCTCGACAGGGGGCGAGATAATTCACCCCTCCACTTT. Amino acids: CASSLDRGRDNSPLHF.

The chain is built from TRBV6-5 and TRBJ1-4; D unclear. V shed 0 bases and J shed 1 base, with 6 bases lying between them. From germline, CDR1 is MNHEY and CDR2 SVGAGI. The length of the CDR3 is 15 residues. In nucleotides, the CDR3 is TGTGCCAGCAGTTACTCGAAGAGAACTAATGAAAAACTGTTTTTT. Residues: CASSYSKRTNEKLFF.

The sample holds one count of this clone. The V and J genes are TRBV11-3 and TRBJ2-1; the D is unclear. The V gene's germline CDR1 is SGHNT and CDR2 YENEEA. V was pared by 0 bases and J by 8 bases, with 2 bases between. The CDR3 totals 11 residues. As DNA, the CDR3 is TGTGCCAGCAGCTTAGACCATGAGCAGTTCTTC. This codes for CASSLDHEQFF.

The rearrangement uses TRBV7-9 and TRBJ1-4, with D perhaps matching TRBD1 (6 bases). The CDR3 sequence is 13 residues long. CDR1 and CDR2 from the germline V gene are SEHNR and FQNEAQ (reference sequence). CDR3 region: CGVGGPGREKLFF. Here the CDR3 DNA reads TGTGGGGTAGGGGGTCCCGGGCGTGAAAAACTGTTTTTT. The whole variable domain, filled in from reference TRBV7-9 and TRBJ1-4, reads DTGVSQNPRHKITKRGQNVTFRCDPISEHNRLYWYRQTLGQGPEFLTYFQNEAQLEKSRLLSDRFSAERPKGSFSTLEIQRTEQGDSAMYLCGVGGPGREKLFFGSGTQLSVL.

The chain uses TRBV14 and TRBJ1-1, with a possible D match to TRBD1 (6 bases). This CDR3 comprises 14 residues. From germline, CDR1 is SGHDN and CDR2 FVKESK. V shed 2 bases and J shed 3 bases, with 10 bases lying between them. CDR3 region: CASSQLGGYTEAFF. The CDR3, as DNA: TGTGCCAGCAGCCAACTAGGGGGGTACACTGAAGCTTTCTTT.

The genes are TRBV3-1 (or the pseudogene TRBV3-2) and TRBJ2-1, with TRBD2 matching over 9 bases. V dropped 4 bases and J dropped 4; count of bases not matched to a gene: 8. Germline V gives CDR1 LGHDT, CDR2 YNNKEL (reference sequence). The CDR3 contains 16 residues. The CDR3 region has the DNA TGTGCCAGCAGCCGAAATAGCGGGAGCGGGTACAATGAGCAGTTCTTC. Amino acid sequence: CASSRNSGSGYNEQFF.

The chain combines TRBV6-2 or TRBV6-3 with TRBJ2-1; D is unresolved. The germline V gene encodes CDR1 MNHEY and CDR2 SVGEGT. This CDR3 is 12 amino acids long. Trimming took 6 bases from V and 5 from J, leaving 8 bases between them. The CDR3 nucleotides are TGTGCCAGCAGCCCAAGGGACAATGAGCAGTTCTTC. It encodes CASSPRDNEQFF.

This chain links TRBV5-1 with TRBJ1-5, with a weak D call TRBD1 (5 bases). Trimming took off 2 bases at V and 0 bases at J, with 9 bases between the two ends. The CDR3 has 15 amino acids. CDR1 SGHRS and CDR2 YFSETQ come from the germline V gene. CDR3 sequence (DNA): TGCGCCAGCAGCTTAGGAGACAGTAGCAATCAGCCCCAGCATTTT. It yields the protein CASSLGDSSNQPQHF.

V and J are TRBV7-2 and TRBJ2-7; D might be TRBD2 (6 bases). The CDR3 spans 14 residues. Germline V gene lookup returns CDR1 SGHTA and CDR2 FQGNSA. Trimming removed 4 bases from V and 7 bases from J, with 17 bases in between. The CDR3 here is CASSSVGGAGEQYF. CDR3 nucleotide sequence: TGTGCCAGCAGCTCCGTGGGGGGAGCAGGGGAGCAGTACTTC.

The rearrangement uses TRBV6-5 and TRBJ1-2; D is perhaps TRBD1 (5 bases). CDR1 and CDR2 (germline): MNHEY, SVGAGI. The CDR3 spans 15 residues. Trimming stripped 6 bases from V and 8 bases from J, with 22 bases between. CDR3 region: CASRPDGAEGRGYTF. In DNA form, the CDR3 reads TGTGCCAGCAGGCCCGACGGGGCGGAGGGCAGGGGCTACACCTTC.

The chain links TRBV20-1 to TRBJ2-1, with 8 bases that match TRBD2. The CDR3 has 14 residues. CDR1 and CDR2 (germline): DFQATT, SNEGSKA (reference sequence). J was trimmed by 8 bases and V by 3 bases; bases with no gene match: 9. The CDR3 protein is CSASRGGPWDEQFF. For the CDR3, the DNA is TGCAGTGCTAGTCGGGGGGGCCCTTGGGATGAGCAGTTCTTC.

This clone was observed a single time. The chain carries TRBV19 and TRBJ2-7; a weak D match, TRBD1 (6 bases). Trimming took off 3 bases at V and 2 bases at J, with 11 bases between the two ends. Germline assignment: CDR1 LNHDA and CDR2 SQIVND (reference sequence). The CDR3 loop spans 14 amino acids. The CDR3 bases are TGTGCCAGTAGTATTAAAAACAGGGCCTACGAGCAGTACTTC. It is translated as CASSIKNRAYEQYF.

The gene calls are TRBV7-9 and TRBJ2-1, with 9 bases lining up with TRBD2. Looked up from germline, CDR1 is SEHNR and CDR2 is FQNEAQ (reference sequence). The CDR3 contains 13 residues. The V segment lost 3 bases and the J segment 6 bases; nucleotides outside the gene matches: 0. The CDR3 region is CASSLGLANEQFF. In DNA form, the CDR3 reads TGTGCCAGCAGCTTGGGACTAGCCAATGAGCAGTTCTTC.

The chain links TRBV9 to TRBJ1-3; no clear D. Germline lookup yields CDR1 SGDLS and CDR2 YYNGEE. The CDR3 runs to 16 residues. V was pared by 0 bases and J by 0 bases, with 10 bases between. DNA of the CDR3: TGTGCCAGCAGCGTAGGGTTGGGCTTCTCTGGAAACACCATATATTTT. Its translation: CASSVGLGFSGNTIYF.

V gene TRBV27 combines with J gene TRBJ2-1, with TRBD2 matching 14 bases. Trimming cost V 5 bases and J 0 bases; bases outside gene matches: 9. The CDR3 has 19 amino acids. Germline V gives CDR1 MNHEY, CDR2 SMNVEV (reference sequence). The CDR3 sequence: CASSRGLAGGPISYNEQFF. The CDR3 coding sequence is TGTGCCAGCAGTAGAGGACTAGCGGGGGGCCCGATCTCCTACAATGAGCAGTTCTTC.

The table lists this clone with a few counts. This sequence joins TRBV2 and TRBJ2-7, with D possibly being TRBD1 or TRBD2 (5 bases each). The CDR3 covers 15 residues. Trimming took 7 bases from V and 9 from J, leaving 25 bases between them. Germline V gene sequence: CDR1 SNHLY, CDR2 FYNNEI. The CDR3 DNA follows: TGTGCCAGCAATCCGAGCCGGGGCTACGAGACCGGGCAGTACTTC. It encodes CASNPSRGYETGQYF. The full variable domain, rest sourced from reference TRBV2 and TRBJ2-7, is EPEVTQTPSHQVTQMGQEVILRCVPISNHLYFYWYRQILGQKVEFLVSFYNNEISEKSEIFDDQFSVERPDGSNFTLKIRSTKLEDSAMYFCASNPSRGYETGQYFGPGTRLTVT.

J is TRBJ2-5 and V is TRBV19; 7 nucleotides match TRBD1. V lost 2 bases to trimming and J lost 5 bases; unmatched junction nucleotides: 8. The CDR3 consists of 15 residues. CDR1 and CDR2 (germline): LNHDA, SQIVND (reference sequence). CDR3 loop: CASSIFRGQEETQYF. The CDR3 nucleotides read TGTGCCAGTAGTATATTTAGGGGGCAGGAGGAGACCCAGTACTTC.

This chain connects TRBV27 to TRBJ1-4; D not certain. Germline values: CDR1 MNHEY, CDR2 SMNVEV (reference sequence). V lost 10 bases, J lost 0 bases, and 18 bases lay in between. The CDR3 has 16 amino acids. The CDR3 bases are TGTGCCATATATGAACTTCTTATCGCAACTAATGAAAAACTGTTTTTT. This sequence encodes CAIYELLIATNEKLFF. Combining the CDR3 with reference TRBV27 and TRBJ1-4 gives the whole variable domain EAQVTQNPRYLITVTGKKLTVTCSQNMNHEYMSWYRQDPGLGLRQIYYSMNVEVTDKGDVPEGYKVSRKEKRNFPLILESPSPNQTSLYFCAIYELLIATNEKLFFGSGTQLSVL.

V usage is TRBV7-8 and J usage is TRBJ2-7; D may correspond to TRBD1 or TRBD2 (5 bases each). Germline V gene sequence: CDR1 SGHVS, CDR2 FQNEAQ. The CDR3 is 14 residues long. Trimming took off 2 bases at V and 0 bases at J, with 8 bases between the two ends. The CDR3: CASSLMGVSYEQYF. The DNA of the CDR3 is TGTGCCAGCAGCTTAATGGGGGTCTCCTACGAGCAGTACTTC.

The count of this clone is one. This sequence joins TRBV3-1 (or the pseudogene TRBV3-2) and TRBJ2-7; 8 bases line up with TRBD1. This CDR3 is 14 amino acids long. Germline V gene data show CDR1 as LGHDT and CDR2 as YNNKEL (reference sequence). V shed 3 bases and J 4 bases; nucleotides not matched to a gene: 5. DNA of the CDR3: TGTGCCAGCAGCCACTGGGACAGGCCTTACGAGCAGTACTTC. Protein: CASSHWDRPYEQYF.

CDR3 in DNA: TGCGCCAGCAGCTCCCAAGTCGGCACTGAAGCTTTCTTT. This gives the protein CASSSQVGTEAFF. The genes are TRBV5-1 and TRBJ1-1; D call uncertain. The CDR3 loop spans 13 amino acids. Deletions cut 3 bases from V and 4 bases from J, with 10 bases between. Germline values: CDR1 SGHRS, CDR2 YFSETQ.

The V call is TRBV7-6, the J call TRBJ2-3; D is unclear. Per the germline V gene, CDR1 is SGHVS and CDR2 is FNYEAQ. The CDR3 totals 16 residues. Trimming pared 3 bases from V and 5 bases from J, leaving 18 bases between. The CDR3: CASSFSPRVSRDTQYF. DNA for the CDR3: TGTGCCAGCAGCTTTTCCCCTCGCGTGAGCCGAGATACGCAGTATTTT.

The rearrangement uses TRBV27 and TRBJ1-2, with 8 nucleotides matching TRBD1. CDR1 is MNHEY and CDR2 is SMNVEV in the germline V gene (reference sequence). This CDR3 region has 14 residues. J gave up 4 bases and V 7 bases, and 8 bases lay outside the gene matches. CDR3 in amino acids: CASTGAGGGYGYTF. CDR3 DNA sequence: TGTGCCAGCACCGGGGCAGGGGGCGGCTATGGCTACACCTTC.

This chain links TRBV2 with TRBJ1-6; D gene ambiguous. Germline V gene data show CDR1 as SNHLY and CDR2 as FYNNEI. Trimming cost V 2 bases and J 7 bases, with 21 bases left between them. The CDR3 has 18 residues. This CDR3 is CASSEFVSISGPNSPLHF. The CDR3, as DNA: TGTGCCAGCAGTGAATTCGTCAGTATAAGCGGGCCAAATTCACCCCTCCACTTT.

The chain couples TRBV10-2 to TRBJ1-5; D is uncertain. Germline V gene lookup returns CDR1 WSHSY and CDR2 SAAADI. Between the trimmed V and J ends, which lost 4 bases and 0 bases, there was a span of 10 bases. This CDR3 region has 15 residues. The CDR3 sequence: CASSGSGYSNQPQHF. The CDR3 DNA is TGCGCCAGCAGTGGTTCGGGTTATAGCAATCAGCCCCAGCATTTT.

This clone occurred a few times. The chain recombines TRBV7-9 with TRBJ2-1, with D tentatively TRBD1 (5 bases). The germline V and J ends were trimmed by 5 bases and 2 bases, with 22 bases remaining between them. This CDR3 is built from 18 residues. Germline-derived CDR1 and CDR2 are SEHNR and FQNEAQ (reference sequence). CDR3 sequence: CASSLAQAVGPTYNEQFF. Written as DNA, the CDR3 is TGTGCCAGCAGCCTTGCGCAGGCGGTGGGGCCAACCTACAATGAGCAGTTCTTC.

V usage is TRBV10-1 and J usage is TRBJ2-2; D is possibly TRBD2 (8 bases). This CDR3 has 14 residues. V lost 10 bases and J lost 4, with 16 bases in between. CDR1 and CDR2 from the germline V gene are WNHNN and SYGVQD (reference sequence). As DNA, the CDR3 is TGCGCCACCCGGGAGGGGGCTACCACCGGGGAGCTGTTTTTT. It is translated as CATREGATTGELFF.

Comment on this clone: Other DNA sequences in the sample encode the same CDR3. The V and J genes are TRBV3-1 (or the pseudogene TRBV3-2) and TRBJ2-1, with a weak D call TRBD2 (6 bases). The CDR3 spans 14 residues. Per the germline V gene, CDR1 is LGHDT and CDR2 is YNNKEL (reference sequence). The V and J ends lost 3 bases and 0 bases respectively, with 6 bases between them. The CDR3 DNA reads as TGTGCCAGCAGCCAGGGGGGCTCCTACAATGAGCAGTTCTTC. This sequence encodes CASSQGGSYNEQFF.